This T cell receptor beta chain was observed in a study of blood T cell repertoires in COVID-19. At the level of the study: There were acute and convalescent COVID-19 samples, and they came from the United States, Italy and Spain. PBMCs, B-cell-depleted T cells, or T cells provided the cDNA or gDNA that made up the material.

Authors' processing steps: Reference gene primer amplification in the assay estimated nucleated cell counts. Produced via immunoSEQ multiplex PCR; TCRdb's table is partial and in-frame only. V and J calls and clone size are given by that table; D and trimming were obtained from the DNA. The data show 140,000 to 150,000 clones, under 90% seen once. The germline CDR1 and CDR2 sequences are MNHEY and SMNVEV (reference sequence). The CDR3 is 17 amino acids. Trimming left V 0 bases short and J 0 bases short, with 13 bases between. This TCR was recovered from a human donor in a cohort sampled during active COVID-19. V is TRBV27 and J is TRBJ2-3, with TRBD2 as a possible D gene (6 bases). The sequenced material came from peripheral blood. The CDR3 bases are TGTGCCAGCAGTTTATCGGGTGAAGGGACTAGCACAGATACGCAGTATTTT. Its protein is CASSLSGEGTSTDTQYF.